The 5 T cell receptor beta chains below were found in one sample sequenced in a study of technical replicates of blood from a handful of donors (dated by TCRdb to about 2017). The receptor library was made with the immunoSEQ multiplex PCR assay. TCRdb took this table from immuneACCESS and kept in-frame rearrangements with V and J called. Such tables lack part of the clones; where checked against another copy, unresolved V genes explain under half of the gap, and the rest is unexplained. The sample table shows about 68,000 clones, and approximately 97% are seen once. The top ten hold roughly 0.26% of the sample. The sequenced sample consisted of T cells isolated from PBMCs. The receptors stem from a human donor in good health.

DNA for the CDR3: TGTGCCAGCAGCTTAGGGACAGGGTACCAAGAGACCCAGTACTTC. Translation gives CASSLGTGYQETQYF. V usage is TRBV7-9 and J usage is TRBJ2-5; TRBD1 aligns across 8 bases. CDR1 and CDR2 (germline): SEHNR, FQNEAQ (reference sequence). There are 15 residues in the CDR3. J lost 0 bases, V lost 1 base, and 1 base had no gene match.

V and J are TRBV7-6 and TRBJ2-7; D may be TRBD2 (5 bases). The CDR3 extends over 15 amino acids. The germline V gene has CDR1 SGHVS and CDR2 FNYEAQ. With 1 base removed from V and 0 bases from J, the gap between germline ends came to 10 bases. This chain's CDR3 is CASSLGIGSSYEQYF. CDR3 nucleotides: TGTGCCAGCAGCTTAGGTATAGGGAGCTCCTACGAGCAGTACTTC. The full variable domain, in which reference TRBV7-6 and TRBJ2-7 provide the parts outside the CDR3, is GAGVSQSPRYKVTKRGQDVALRCDPISGHVSLYWYRQALGQGPEFLTYFNYEAQQDKSGLPNDRFSAERPEGSISTLTIQRTEQRDSAMYRCASSLGIGSSYEQYFGPGTRLTVT.

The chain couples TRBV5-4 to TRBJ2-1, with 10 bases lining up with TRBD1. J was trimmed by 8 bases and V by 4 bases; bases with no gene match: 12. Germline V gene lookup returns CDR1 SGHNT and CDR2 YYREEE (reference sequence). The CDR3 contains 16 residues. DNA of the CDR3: TGTGCCAGCAGCGTCCCGGGACAGGGGATTTTAGATGAGCAGTTCTTC. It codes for CASSVPGQGILDEQFF.

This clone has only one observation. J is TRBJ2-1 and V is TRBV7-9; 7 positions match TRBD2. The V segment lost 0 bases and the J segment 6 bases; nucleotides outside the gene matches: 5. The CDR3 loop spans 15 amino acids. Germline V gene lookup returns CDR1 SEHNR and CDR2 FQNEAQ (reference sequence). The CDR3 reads CASSLALAETNEQFF. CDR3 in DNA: TGTGCCAGCAGCTTAGCTCTAGCGGAGACCAATGAGCAGTTCTTC.

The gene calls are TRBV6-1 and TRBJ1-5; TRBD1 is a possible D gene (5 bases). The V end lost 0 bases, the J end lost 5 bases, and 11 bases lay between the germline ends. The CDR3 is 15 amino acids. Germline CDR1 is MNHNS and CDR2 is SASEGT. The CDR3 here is CASSEAVDRYQPQHF. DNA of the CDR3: TGTGCCAGCAGTGAAGCGGTCGACAGATATCAGCCCCAGCATTTT.